This T cell receptor delta chain was identified in a study of gamma-delta T cells after stem cell transplantation. V lost 0 bases and J lost 0; bases outside the gene matches: 9. The length of the CDR3 is 17 residues. From germline, CDR1 is GEAIGNYY and CDR2 EKD. TCRdb ran CATT on the RT-PCR reads. This table holds a few thousand delta-chain clones, roughly 3% found once. By share of the sample, this clone is medium-sized (0.01 to 0.1%). The source is a human donor. It is not recorded whose cells these are; they may come from a transplant donor. The V and J genes are TRDV2 and TRDJ1; 7 nucleotides agree with TRDD3. The material sequenced was gamma-delta T cells. The CDR3 region has the DNA TGTGCCTGTGACACCTGGGGGACCTATCTTCACACCGATAAACTCATCTTT. It specifies CACDTWGTYLHTDKLIF.